The T cell receptor beta chain under discussion was sequenced for a study of T cell repertoires in cytomegalovirus infection (dated by TCRdb to between 2018 and 2020). In the study overall: Donor HLA type was relevant to the analysis, because carriage of CMV infection together with the matching HLA type was indicated by public TCR beta signatures. Here is what the overall study found, with its caveats: In both this cohort and an independent roughly 400-donor cohort, the cumulative frequency of public TCR beta family members distinguished carriers of CMV infection plus the relevant HLA type. In the ex vivo response, HLA-C-restricted CMV-specific TCR beta clonotypes were dominant, and in two of eight donors the single most frequent clonotype came from this HLA-C-restricted group.

The sequencer was an Illumina HiSeq 1500. TCRdb reprocessed the public reads (quality trimming at Q25 with fastp, clone calling with MiXCR) and kept in-frame beta chains. Each entry is one CDR3 protein sequence, shown with its most common DNA and genes. The sample includes around 450,000 distinct CDR3 sequences, with approximately 32% observed a single time. Of the sample, roughly 15% falls within the top ten clones. Measured from the cysteine to the phenylalanine, the CDR3 is 14 residues long. Solely the CDR3 DNA is kept, with 42 bases framed from the first base. V drops 3 bases and J drops 4 bases, leaving 11 bases in between. This clonotype was seen a few times. Its antigen is currently not known. No quality values exist for individual bases; no much larger clone is one base distant.

Sequenced: PBMCs. The rearranged segments are TRBV12-3 or TRBV12-4 and TRBJ2-3; no D gene is confidently identified. The TCR comes from a human donor in good health (CMV status not recorded). Some clones in this sample may be carry-over from other donors' samples. The CDR3 reads CASSLTPRADTQYF. The nucleotide sequence reads as follows: TGTGCCAGCAGTTTGACCCCCCGAGCAGATACGCAGTATTTT.